This T cell receptor beta chain stems from a study of shared clonotypes between healthy human individuals. On the study more broadly: There were three CD4 naive, three CD4 memory, two CD8 naive and one CD8 memory plates per donor. Study results and limitations: Lower generation probabilities were found for non-shared clonotypes than for those shared by all four donors. Naive subsets generally exceeded memory subsets in estimated richness. Between a few donors, naive CD4 clonotypes were shared at a level of about 5%.

Naive CD8 cells lacked CD45RO, underwent positive selection for CCR7 and left out terminally differentiated effector memory CD45RA+ cells. Profiling relied on immunoSEQ multiplex PCR, and the TCRdb table lists in-frame clones only, not all of them. The top ten hold about 1.7% of the sample, which has more than 2 million clones, 93% seen once. Comment on this clone: Its antigen is still unknown.

Germline CDR1 SGHDN, CDR2 FVKESK. Trimming took 1 base from V and 7 from J; bases not matched to a gene: 9. The length of the CDR3 is 16 residues. Specimen: naive CD8+ T cells from PBMCs. The chain couples TRBV14 to TRBJ2-1; 8 nucleotides align to TRBD2. The receptor was isolated from a man younger than 35 in good health. Some clones in this sample may be carry-over from other donors' samples. The CDR3 coding sequence is TGTGCCAGCAGCCAAGGACGGGCGGGAGGCCCTAATGAGCAGTTCTTC. This translates into CASSQGRAGGPNEQFF.